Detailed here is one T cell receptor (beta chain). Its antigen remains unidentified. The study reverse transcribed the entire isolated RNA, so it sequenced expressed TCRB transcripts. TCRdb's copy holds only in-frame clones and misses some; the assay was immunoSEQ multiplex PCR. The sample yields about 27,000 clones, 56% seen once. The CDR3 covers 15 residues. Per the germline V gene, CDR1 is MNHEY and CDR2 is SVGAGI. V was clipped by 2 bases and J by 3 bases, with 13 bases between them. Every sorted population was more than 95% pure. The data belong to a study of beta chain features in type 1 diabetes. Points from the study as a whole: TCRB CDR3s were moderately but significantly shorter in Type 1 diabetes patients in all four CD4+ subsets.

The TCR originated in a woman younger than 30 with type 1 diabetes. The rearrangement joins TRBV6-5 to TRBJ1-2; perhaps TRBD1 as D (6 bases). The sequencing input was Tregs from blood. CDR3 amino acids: CASSYPGTPYYGYTF. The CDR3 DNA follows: TGTGCCAGCAGTTACCCGGGGACACCGTACTATGGCTACACCTTC.